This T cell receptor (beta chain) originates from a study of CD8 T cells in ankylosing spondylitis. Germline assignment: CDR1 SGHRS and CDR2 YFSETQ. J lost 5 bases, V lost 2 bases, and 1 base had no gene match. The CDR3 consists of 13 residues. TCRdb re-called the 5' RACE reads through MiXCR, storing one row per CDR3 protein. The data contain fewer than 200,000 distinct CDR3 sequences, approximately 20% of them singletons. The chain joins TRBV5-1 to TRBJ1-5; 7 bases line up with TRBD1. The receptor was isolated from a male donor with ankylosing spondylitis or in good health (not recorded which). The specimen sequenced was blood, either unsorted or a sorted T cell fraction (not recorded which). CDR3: CASSFTGDQPQHF. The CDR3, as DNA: TGCGCCAGCAGCTTTACAGGGGATCAGCCCCAGCATTTT.